What follows are 23 T cell receptor beta chains derived from one specimen sequenced in a study of T cell responses to AZD1222 COVID-19 vaccine. Repertoires were generated with immunoSEQ multiplex PCR, while TCRdb's copy carries only in-frame clones and drops some. The sample includes tens of thousands of clones, just over 85% of them seen just once. The specimen comprised peripheral blood, sampled 28 days after the second AZD1222 dose. The source is an adult who received the AZD1222 COVID-19 vaccine.

CDR3 DNA: TGCGCCAGCAGCCCCCTCCCGGGAGACTACGAGCAGTACTTC. Translation: CASSPLPGDYEQYF. V and J are TRBV5-1 and TRBJ2-7; D may be TRBD2 (6 bases). V dropped 4 bases and J dropped 3 bases, with 14 bases sitting between them. The CDR3 is 14 amino acids. CDR1 is SGHRS, CDR2 YFSETQ, per germline.

The gene calls are TRBV30 and TRBJ2-4, with D perhaps TRBD2 (5 bases). This CDR3 is built from 13 residues. The germline V gene encodes CDR1 GTSNPN and CDR2 SVGIG (reference sequence). Between the trimmed V and J ends, which lost 3 bases and 2 bases, there was a span of 8 bases. The CDR3 is CAWSASPKNIQYF. DNA of the CDR3: TGTGCCTGGAGCGCTAGCCCCAAAAACATTCAGTACTTC.

The chain carries TRBV7-3 and TRBJ2-3, with D tentatively TRBD1 (6 bases). V gave up 4 bases and J gave up 7 bases, with 9 bases separating them. The CDR3 contains 12 residues. Germline CDR1 and CDR2: SGHTA and FQGTGA. This CDR3 is CASSSQGNTQYF. CDR3 DNA sequence: TGTGCCAGCAGCTCGCAGGGGAATACGCAGTATTTT.

The chain carries TRBV29-1 and TRBJ1-1; D is unresolved. Trimming shortened V by 7 bases and J by 5 bases, and 11 bases separated the two germline ends. Germline CDR1 is SQVTM and CDR2 is ANQGSEA. This CDR3 is built from 11 residues. The CDR3 nucleotides are TGCAGCGGAGCGACGGGGACTGAAGCTTTCTTT. Amino acid sequence: CSGATGTEAFF.

The chain combines TRBV5-4 with TRBJ2-1; D uncertain. Trimming took 4 bases from V and 9 from J, leaving 11 bases between them. The CDR3 has 12 residues. Germline V gene lookup returns CDR1 SGHNT and CDR2 YYREEE (reference sequence). The CDR3: CASSVDTFEQFF. The DNA of the CDR3 is TGTGCCAGCAGCGTCGACACTTTTGAGCAGTTCTTC. Together with reference TRBV5-4 and TRBJ2-1, the CDR3 gives the full variable domain: ETGVTQSPTHLIKTRGQQVTLRCSSQSGHNTVSWYQQALGQGPQFIFQYYREEENGRGNFPPRFSGLQFPNYSSELNVNALELDDSALYLCASSVDTFEQFFGPGTRLTVL.

The chain uses TRBV2 and TRBJ1-2, with D unclear. The germline V and J ends were trimmed by 4 bases and 0 bases, with 9 bases remaining between them. The CDR3 contains 14 residues. Germline loops: CDR1 SNHLY, CDR2 FYNNEI. CDR3 sequence: CASSVERANYGYTF. CDR3 nucleotide sequence: TGTGCCAGCAGTGTTGAGAGGGCTAACTATGGCTACACCTTC.

This rearrangement joins TRBV27 to TRBJ1-1; D is undetermined. V was cut by 6 bases and J by 0 bases, with 11 bases left in between. This CDR3 is built from 14 residues. Germline V gene data show CDR1 as MNHEY and CDR2 as SMNVEV (reference sequence). The CDR3, as DNA: TGTGCCAGCAGGCCGGTTTCAATGAACACTGAAGCTTTCTTT. Its protein is CASRPVSMNTEAFF.

This clone was detected only once. The rearrangement joins TRBV5-5 to TRBJ2-3, with D tentatively TRBD2 (6 bases). The CDR3 has 15 residues. The germline gives CDR1 SGHKS, CDR2 YYEKEE (reference sequence). Trimming took off 0 bases at V and 3 bases at J, with 11 bases between the two ends. The CDR3 reads CASSLDGSRTDTQYF. The DNA of the CDR3 is TGTGCCAGCAGCTTGGACGGGAGTCGGACAGATACGCAGTATTTT.

J is TRBJ1-3 and V is TRBV7-9, with D unresolved. The CDR3 extends over 12 amino acids. Germline V gives CDR1 SEHNR, CDR2 FQNEAQ (reference sequence). Trimming pared 2 bases from V and 13 bases from J, leaving 12 bases between. The CDR3 sequence: CASSLLQAPIYF. Here the CDR3 DNA reads TGTGCCAGCAGCTTACTGCAGGCCCCAATATATTTT.

The genes are TRBV15 and TRBJ1-5; 9 positions agree with TRBD1. The CDR3 is made up of 15 amino acids. Trimming at V came to 5 bases and at J to 3 bases, leaving 5 bases not matched to a gene. CDR1 and CDR2 (germline): LNHNV, YYDKDF (reference sequence). This CDR3 reads CATSFRQGVNQPQHF. In DNA, the CDR3 is TGTGCCACCAGCTTCAGACAGGGGGTCAATCAGCCCCAGCATTTT.

The V and J genes are TRBV5-1 and TRBJ2-7; a possible D gene is TRBD1 (6 bases). The CDR3 totals 13 residues. V was cut by 3 bases and J by 4 bases, with 11 bases left in between. Per the germline V gene, CDR1 is SGHRS and CDR2 is YFSETQ. The CDR3 region has the DNA TGCGCCAGCAGCTCTACAGGGTGGTACGAGCAGTACTTC. It encodes CASSSTGWYEQYF.

The rearrangement joins TRBV7-9 to TRBJ2-7; D is unclear. Germline CDR1 is SEHNR and CDR2 is FQNEAQ (reference sequence). The CDR3 loop spans 12 amino acids. Trimming left V 5 bases short and J 1 base short, with 6 bases between. CDR3 sequence (DNA): TGTGCCAGCAGCCCCACGTCCTACGAGCAGTACTTC. Its translation is CASSPTSYEQYF.

This sequence joins TRBV5-1 and TRBJ1-2; no clear D. This CDR3 spans 14 amino acids. Germline lookup yields CDR1 SGHRS and CDR2 YFSETQ. The germline V and J ends were trimmed by 0 bases and 1 base, with 7 bases remaining between them. Here the CDR3 DNA reads TGCGCCAGCAGCTTGGGTAGCCATAACTATGGCTACACCTTC. Its translation is CASSLGSHNYGYTF.

This rearrangement joins TRBV27 to TRBJ2-2, with D perhaps matching TRBD1 (5 bases). Germline loops: CDR1 MNHEY, CDR2 SMNVEV (reference sequence). The ends were cut back, 0 bases at V and 0 bases at J, with 11 bases in the middle. The length of the CDR3 is 17 residues. In nucleotides, the CDR3 is TGTGCCAGCAGTTTATCTGCGTCCAGGGCGAACACCGGGGAGCTGTTTTTT. Amino acids: CASSLSASRANTGELFF.

The V call is TRBV6-2 or TRBV6-3, the J call TRBJ1-1; 7 bases are a match to TRBD1. The CDR3 contains 15 residues. V shed 5 bases, J shed 1 base, and the junction held 7 bases outside the gene matches. Germline lookup yields CDR1 MNHEY and CDR2 SVGEGT. CDR3 region: CASSTTGVRNTEAFF. In DNA form, the CDR3 reads TGTGCCAGCAGTACTACAGGGGTGAGGAACACTGAAGCTTTCTTT.

The CDR3 nucleotides read TGCAGCGTTGTAGGGGACAGGGGGTCCGCGGGCGGCTACACCTTC. Translation: CSVVGDRGSAGGYTF. The rearrangement uses TRBV29-1 and TRBJ1-2; TRBD1 agrees at 11 bases. The V gene end was trimmed by 4 bases and the J gene end by 8 bases; junction bases not matched to a gene: 12. CDR3 size: 15 residues. From germline, CDR1 is SQVTM and CDR2 ANQGSEA.

This chain joins TRBV28 and TRBJ2-3; no clear D gene. Germline V gene sequence: CDR1 MDHEN, CDR2 SYDVKM. V was clipped by 3 bases and J by 0 bases, with 10 bases between them. CDR3 size: 15 residues. CDR3: CASSFGGASTDTQYF. The CDR3 region has the DNA TGTGCCAGCAGTTTTGGCGGAGCTAGCACAGATACGCAGTATTTT. Combining the CDR3 with reference TRBV28 and TRBJ2-3 gives the whole variable domain DVKVTQSSRYLVKRTGEKVFLECVQDMDHENMFWYRQDPGLGLRLIYFSYDVKMKEKGDIPEGYSVSREKKERFSLILESASTNQTSMYLCASSFGGASTDTQYFGPGTRLTVL.

The CDR3 protein is CATSDTGQGGSNQPQHF. CDR3 in DNA: TGTGCCACCAGTGACACAGGACAGGGAGGTAGCAATCAGCCCCAGCATTTT. The chain links TRBV24-1 to TRBJ1-5, with 8 bases identical to TRBD1. The CDR3 covers 17 residues. The V gene's germline CDR1 is KGHDR and CDR2 SFDVKD. Losses at the gene ends were 4 bases for V and 0 bases for J; bases not matched to a gene: 7.

This chain uses TRBV27 with TRBJ2-7; D gene uncertain. Trimming left V 2 bases short and J 4 bases short, with 18 bases between. The germline V gene has CDR1 MNHEY and CDR2 SMNVEV (reference sequence). This CDR3 spans 16 amino acids. The DNA of the CDR3 is TGTGCCAGCAGTTTAGGTAAAAGGAGAATAGGTTACGAGCAGTACTTC. Translating it yields CASSLGKRRIGYEQYF.

The chain carries TRBV28 and TRBJ2-3, with 9 nucleotides matching TRBD1. V lost 6 bases and J lost 3; bases outside the gene matches: 7. The CDR3 extends over 15 amino acids. Germline values: CDR1 MDHEN, CDR2 SYDVKM. The CDR3 sequence: CASRLQGAGTDTQYF. For the CDR3, the DNA is TGTGCCAGCAGGCTACAGGGGGCCGGAACAGATACGCAGTATTTT. Full variable domain (remainder filled in from reference TRBV28 and TRBJ2-3): DVKVTQSSRYLVKRTGEKVFLECVQDMDHENMFWYRQDPGLGLRLIYFSYDVKMKEKGDIPEGYSVSREKKERFSLILESASTNQTSMYLCASRLQGAGTDTQYFGPGTRLTVL.

The rearrangement links TRBV20-1 to TRBJ2-7; the D gene is possibly TRBD2 (5 bases). The germline gives CDR1 DFQATT, CDR2 SNEGSKA (reference sequence). This CDR3 contains 11 residues. V shed 8 bases and J shed 5 bases, with 13 bases lying between them. The CDR3 DNA reads as TGCAGTCCCCTGAGGGTGGACGAGCAGTACTTC. It specifies CSPLRVDEQYF.

V is TRBV5-4 and J is TRBJ2-1, with 12 bases matching TRBD2. The germline V gene encodes CDR1 SGHNT and CDR2 YYREEE (reference sequence). After removal of 0 bases from V and 10 bases from J, the junction contained 8 bases not matched to a gene. This CDR3 contains 16 residues. Here the CDR3 reads CASSLGGLAGMGEQFF. The CDR3 bases are TGTGCCAGCAGCTTGGGTGGACTAGCGGGGATGGGAGAGCAGTTCTTC.

Only a few counts were recorded for this clone. The V call is TRBV24-1, the J call TRBJ2-7, with 9 nucleotides matching TRBD1. Germline CDR1 and CDR2: KGHDR and SFDVKD. This CDR3 has 15 residues. V dropped 5 bases and J dropped 3; count of bases not matched to a gene: 7. The CDR3 loop reads CATSAQGQGHYEQYF. Written as DNA, the CDR3 is TGTGCCACCAGTGCCCAGGGACAGGGCCACTACGAGCAGTACTTC.